These T cell receptor beta chains were read from a single sample in a study of blood T cells in healthy people across ages. TCRdb called the 5' RACE reads again in MiXCR, with one record for every CDR3 protein. The data contain about 780,000 distinct CDR3 sequences, roughly 46% of them singletons. Sample: blood. These receptors originate from a man at least 80 years old in good health. Each CDR3 is given with its conserved first and last residue. D genes are given only for firm matches. Clone size is given for some rows only: seen once, a few or many times, or a class if the clone is expanded.

J | size | length | V | D | DNA | CDR3
TRBJ2-1 | - | 12 | TRBV29-1 | TRBD1 | TGCAGCGTTGAACAGGGGGCGGGGGAGCAGTTCTTC | CSVEQGAGEQFF
TRBJ1-2 | - | 16 | TRBV11-2 | TRBD1 | TGTGCCAGCAGCTTCCGAGGGACAGGGGTGGGAGATGGCTACACCTTC | CASSFRGTGVGDGYTF
TRBJ2-7 | once | 15 | TRBV4-2 | TRBD1 | TGTGCCAGCAGCCAACACGGGACAGGGTGGTACGAGCAGTACTTC | CASSQHGTGWYEQYF
TRBJ2-5 | - | 14 | TRBV12-3/TRBV12-4 | - | TGTGCCAGCAGTTTCGGCAGGGGCGAAGAGACCCAGTACTTC | CASSFGRGEETQYF
TRBJ2-2 | once | 21 | TRBV12-3/TRBV12-4 | TRBD2 | TGTGCCAGCAGTTTTCCCGGGACTAGCGGGAGGTTTTGGCGTAACACCGGGGAGCTGTTTTTT | CASSFPGTSGRFWRNTGELFF
TRBJ1-4 | - | 14 | TRBV12-3/TRBV12-4 | TRBD1 | TGTGCCAGCAGCACCGGGACAGTGCGTGGAAAACTGTTTTTT | CASSTGTVRGKLFF
TRBJ2-1 | few | 14 | TRBV7-3 | - | TGTGCCAGCGCCCTCACCGGGCCTAACAATGAGCAGTTCTTC | CASALTGPNNEQFF
TRBJ2-1 | - | 13 | TRBV6-4 | - | TGTGCCAGCAGTGCCGACGGCCACAATGAGCAGTTCTTC | CASSADGHNEQFF
TRBJ1-1 | - | 13 | TRBV10-3 | - | TGTGCCATCAGTGTAGGGGGGAACACTGAAGCTTTCTTT | CAISVGGNTEAFF
TRBJ2-7 | - | 14 | TRBV5-1 | TRBD1 | TGCGCCACCAAGCTGGGGACAGGGGGCGACGAGCAGTACTTC | CATKLGTGGDEQYF
TRBJ2-1 | - | 14 | TRBV11-2 | - | TGTGCCAGCACCATAAACCCCCCAGGGAATGAGCAGTTCTTC | CASTINPPGNEQFF
TRBJ2-1 | few | 15 | TRBV12-3/TRBV12-4 | TRBD1 | TGTGCCAGCAGCCCAACAGGGGGGACCTACAATGAGCAGTTCTTC | CASSPTGGTYNEQFF
TRBJ2-7 | - | 14 | TRBV6-5 | TRBD2 | TGTGCCAGCAGTCGGGGACTAGGGTCCTACGAGCAGTACTTC | CASSRGLGSYEQYF
TRBJ1-4 | - | 14 | TRBV10-3 | TRBD1 | TGTGCCACGGGTGACGGACAGGGTGGCGAAAAACTGTTTTTT | CATGDGQGGEKLFF
TRBJ2-3 | few | 12 | TRBV5-1 | - | TGCGCCAGCAGGGAGAGCACAGATACGCGGTATTTT | CASRESTDTRYF
TRBJ2-5 | few | 14 | TRBV20-1 | - | TGCAGTGCTGGATCCGAGACCGGGACGGAGACCCAGTACTTC | CSAGSETGTETQYF
TRBJ2-7 | - | 15 | TRBV5-1 | TRBD1 | TGCGCCAGCACTACTCGGGGACAGAGCTTTGGAGGGCAGTACTTC | CASTTRGQSFGGQYF
TRBJ2-5 | - | 15 | TRBV7-3 | - | TGTGCCAGCAGCCCCAGGCCGGGACTTCCAGAGACCCAGTACTTC | CASSPRPGLPETQYF
TRBJ2-1 | - | 15 | TRBV25-1 | TRBD2 | TGTGCCAGCAGTGGAACTAGCGGGGGCCCCTACGAGCAGTTCTTC | CASSGTSGGPYEQFF
TRBJ2-1 | - | 16 | TRBV5-1 | - | TGCGCCAGCACTCACGGGGGAGCGAGTTCCTACAATGAGCAGTTCTTC | CASTHGGASSYNEQFF
TRBJ2-6 | - | 15 | TRBV6-2/TRBV6-3 | - | TGTGCCAGCAGTTACGCGCTCTCTGGGGCCAACGTCCTGACTTTC | CASSYALSGANVLTF
TRBJ2-1 | - | 14 | TRBV20-1 | TRBD2 | TGCAGTGCGTACGGGCAGCGGGATTACAATGAGCAGTTCTTC | CSAYGQRDYNEQFF
TRBJ1-2 | - | 15 | TRBV28 | - | TGTGCCAGCAGTCCCGGCGGCAGGGTTGGTTATGGCTACACCTTC | CASSPGGRVGYGYTF
TRBJ2-2 | - | 14 | TRBV3-1 | - | TGTGCGATTAAAAGTCATGGCAACACCGGGGAGCTGTTTTTT | CAIKSHGNTGELFF
TRBJ1-1 | - | 12 | TRBV29-1 | - | TGCAGCGTCTATTTTGGGGGCACTGAAGCTTTCTTT | CSVYFGGTEAFF
TRBJ2-1 | few | 14 | TRBV4-2 | TRBD2 | TGTGCCAGCAGCCCTAGCGGGAGATCCAATGAGCAGTTCTTC | CASSPSGRSNEQFF
TRBJ2-4 | once | 16 | TRBV20-1 | TRBD1 | TGCAGTGCCGCCGGGGACAGGGGGTATACCAAAAACATTCAGTACTTC | CSAAGDRGYTKNIQYF
TRBJ2-2 | - | 15 | TRBV2 | TRBD1 | TGTGCCAGCAGTCCGGGGACAGGGTGGGACGGGGAGCTGTTTTTT | CASSPGTGWDGELFF
TRBJ2-1 | - | 15 | TRBV25-1 | TRBD2 | TGTGCCAGCAGTGGTCTAGCTAGCGGGTACAATGAGCAGTTCTTC | CASSGLASGYNEQFF
TRBJ2-7 | - | 16 | TRBV5-5 | - | TGTGCCAGCAGCTTGGTACTGGGACGAGCGACGTTCGAGCAGTACTTC | CASSLVLGRATFEQYF
TRBJ2-3 | - | 17 | TRBV20-1 | TRBD2 | TGCAGTGCTAGATCACCGGGACTAGCGGGGAACATAGATACGCAGTATTTT | CSARSPGLAGNIDTQYF
TRBJ2-1 | - | 13 | TRBV6-5 | TRBD2 | TGTGCCAGCAGCCAGCGGGAGGCGCGGGAGCAGTTCTTC | CASSQREAREQFF
TRBJ1-1 | - | 13 | TRBV10-3 | - | TGTGCCATCAGGACAGACCCGAACACTGAAGCTTTCTTT | CAIRTDPNTEAFF
TRBJ1-1 | - | 14 | TRBV29-1 | - | TGCAGCGTTTCTCGGGGCTCAGGGGACACTGAAGCTTTCTTT | CSVSRGSGDTEAFF
TRBJ2-7 | few | 13 | TRBV2 | - | TGTGCCAGCAGGGGACCAGTCGTCTACGAGCAGTACTTC | CASRGPVVYEQYF
TRBJ1-2 | - | 14 | TRBV20-1 | - | TGCAGTGCTAGAGTCCGCAGGGGAGGGTATGGCTACACCTTC | CSARVRRGGYGYTF
TRBJ2-3 | many | 14 | TRBV7-9 | TRBD2 | TGTGCCAGCAGCTCTAGCGGGAATACAGATACGCAGTATTTT | CASSSSGNTDTQYF
TRBJ2-1 | few | 14 | TRBV14 | TRBD2 | TGTGCCAGCACCCCTGTCCTAGCGGCCAATGAGCAGTTCTTC | CASTPVLAANEQFF
TRBJ1-4 | - | 18 | TRBV4-2 | TRBD1 | TGTGCCAGCAGCCAAGCGTGGACAGGGGTATCCGATTCGGAAAGACTGTTTTTT | CASSQAWTGVSDSERLFF
TRBJ1-2 | - | 14 | TRBV12-3/TRBV12-4 | TRBD1 | TGTGCCAGCAGTTTCGACAGGGGCCCGGCGAGCTACACCTTC | CASSFDRGPASYTF
TRBJ2-3 | - | 17 | TRBV6-2/TRBV6-3 | TRBD2 | TGTGCCAGCAGTTATTTAGCGGCGGGAGAGGGCACAGATACGCAGTATTTT | CASSYLAAGEGTDTQYF
TRBJ2-7 | - | 14 | TRBV29-1 | TRBD2 | TGCAGCGTTGTCCTAGCGGGAGTTTGGTACGAGCAGTACTTC | CSVVLAGVWYEQYF
TRBJ2-5 | many | 16 | TRBV28 | - | TGTGCCAGCACCGGGGACGGATCTTCCCCCCAAGAGACCCAGTACTTC | CASTGDGSSPQETQYF
TRBJ2-1 | - | 14 | TRBV12-3/TRBV12-4 | - | TGTGCCAGCAGTCCTGGCGTTGGGGGTAATGAGCAGTTCTTC | CASSPGVGGNEQFF
TRBJ2-1 | - | 18 | TRBV7-2 | TRBD2 | TGTGCCAGCAGCCAAGGGACTAGCGGGCCTCTCTCCTACAATGAGCAGTTCTTC | CASSQGTSGPLSYNEQFF
TRBJ2-1 | - | 15 | TRBV12-3/TRBV12-4 | TRBD2 | TGTGCCAGCAGTCCGGGACTAGCGGGAGAAGATGAGCAGTTCTTC | CASSPGLAGEDEQFF
TRBJ2-7 | many | 13 | TRBV6-6 | - | TGTGCCAGCAGTTACAGGGAATCCGGCGAGCAGTACTTC | CASSYRESGEQYF
TRBJ1-4 | few | 14 | TRBV9 | - | TGTGCCAGCAGCGTAGGCGGGGCAGGAGAAAAACTGTTTTTT | CASSVGGAGEKLFF